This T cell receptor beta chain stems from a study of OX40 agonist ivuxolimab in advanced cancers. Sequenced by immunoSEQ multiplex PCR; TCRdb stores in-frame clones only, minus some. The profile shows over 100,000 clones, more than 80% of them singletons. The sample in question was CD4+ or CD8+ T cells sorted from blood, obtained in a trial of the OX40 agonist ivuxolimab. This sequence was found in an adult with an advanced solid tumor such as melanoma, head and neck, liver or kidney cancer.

The CDR3 spells CASSLGTGVGETQYF. The CDR3, as DNA: TGTGCCAGCAGCCTCGGGACAGGGGTAGGAGAGACCCAGTACTTC. The chain carries TRBV7-8 and TRBJ2-5; TRBD1 matches 10 bases. This CDR3 comprises 15 residues. Germline-derived CDR1 and CDR2 are SGHVS and FQNEAQ. V gave up 5 bases and J gave up 4 bases; unmatched junction bases: 7.